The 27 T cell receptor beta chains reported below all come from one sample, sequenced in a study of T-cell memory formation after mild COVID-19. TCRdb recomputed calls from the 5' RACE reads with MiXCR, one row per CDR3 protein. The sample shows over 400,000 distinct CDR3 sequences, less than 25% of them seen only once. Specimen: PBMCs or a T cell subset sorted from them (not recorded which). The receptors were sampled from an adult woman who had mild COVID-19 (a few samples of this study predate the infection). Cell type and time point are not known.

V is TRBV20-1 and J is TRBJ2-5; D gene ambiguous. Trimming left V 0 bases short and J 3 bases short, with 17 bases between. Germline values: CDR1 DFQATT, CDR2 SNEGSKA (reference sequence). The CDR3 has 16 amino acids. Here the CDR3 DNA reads TGCAGTGCTAGAGATCGGAGTGGGGTCCCTGAAGAGACCCAGTACTTC. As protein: CSARDRSGVPEETQYF.

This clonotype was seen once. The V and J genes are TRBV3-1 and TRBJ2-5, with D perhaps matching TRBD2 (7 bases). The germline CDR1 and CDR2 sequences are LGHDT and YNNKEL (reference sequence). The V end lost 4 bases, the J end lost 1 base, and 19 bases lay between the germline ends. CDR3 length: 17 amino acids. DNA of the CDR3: TGTGCCAGCAGCCTCATACGTCGGGGGGCTATCCAAGAGACCCAGTACTTC. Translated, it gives CASSLIRRGAIQETQYF.

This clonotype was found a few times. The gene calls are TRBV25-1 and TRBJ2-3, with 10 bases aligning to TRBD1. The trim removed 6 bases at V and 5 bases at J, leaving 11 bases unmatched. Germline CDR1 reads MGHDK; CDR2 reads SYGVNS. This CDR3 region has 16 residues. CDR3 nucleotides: TGTGCCAGCAGGTTATACACCGGGACAGGGGAAGATACGCAGTATTTT. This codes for CASRLYTGTGEDTQYF.

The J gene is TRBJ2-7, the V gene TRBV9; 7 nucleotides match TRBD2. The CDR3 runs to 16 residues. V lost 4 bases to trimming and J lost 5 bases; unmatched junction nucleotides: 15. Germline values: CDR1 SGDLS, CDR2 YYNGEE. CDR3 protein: CASSPAAGEDWHEQYF. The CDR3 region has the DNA TGTGCCAGCAGCCCCGCGGCGGGAGAGGATTGGCACGAGCAGTACTTC.

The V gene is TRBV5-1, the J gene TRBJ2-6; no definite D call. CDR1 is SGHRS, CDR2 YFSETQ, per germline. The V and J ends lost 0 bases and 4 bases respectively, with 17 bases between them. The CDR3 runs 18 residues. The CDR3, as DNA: TGCGCCAGCAGCTTGGAACACCGTTGGAGTTTGGGGGCCAACGTCCTGACTTTC. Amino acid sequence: CASSLEHRWSLGANVLTF. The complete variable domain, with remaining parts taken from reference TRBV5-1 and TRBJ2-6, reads KAGVTQTPRYLIKTRGQQVTLSCSPISGHRSVSWYQQTPGQGLQFLFEYFSETQRNKGNFPGRFSGRQFSNSRSEMNVSTLELGDSALYLCASSLEHRWSLGANVLTFGAGSRLTVL.

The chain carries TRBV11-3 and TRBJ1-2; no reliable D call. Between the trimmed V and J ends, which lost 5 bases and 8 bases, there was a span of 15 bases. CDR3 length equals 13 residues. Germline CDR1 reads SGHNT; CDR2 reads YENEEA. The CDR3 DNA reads TGTGCCAGCAGCCCCACGCGAGGTGAAGGCTACACCTTC. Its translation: CASSPTRGEGYTF.

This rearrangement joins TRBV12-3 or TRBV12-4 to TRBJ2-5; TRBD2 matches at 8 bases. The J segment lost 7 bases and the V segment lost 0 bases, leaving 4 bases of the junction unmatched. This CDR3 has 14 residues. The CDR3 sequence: CASSLAGAGGTQYF. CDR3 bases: TGTGCCAGCAGTTTAGCGGGGGCGGGGGGGACCCAGTACTTC.

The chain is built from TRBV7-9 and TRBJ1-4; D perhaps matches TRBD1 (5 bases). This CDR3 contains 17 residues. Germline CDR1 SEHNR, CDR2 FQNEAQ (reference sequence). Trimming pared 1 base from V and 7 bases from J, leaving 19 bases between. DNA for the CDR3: TGTGCCAGCAGCTTAGACTCTCCGACGGGGCGGAGTGAAAAACTGTTTTTT. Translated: CASSLDSPTGRSEKLFF.

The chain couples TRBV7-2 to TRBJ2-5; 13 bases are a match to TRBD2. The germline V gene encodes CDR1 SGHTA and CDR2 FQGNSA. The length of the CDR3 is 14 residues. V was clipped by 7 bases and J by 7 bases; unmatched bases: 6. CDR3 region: CASKGLAGPRTQYF. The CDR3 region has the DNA TGTGCCAGCAAGGGACTAGCGGGGCCCAGGACCCAGTACTTC.

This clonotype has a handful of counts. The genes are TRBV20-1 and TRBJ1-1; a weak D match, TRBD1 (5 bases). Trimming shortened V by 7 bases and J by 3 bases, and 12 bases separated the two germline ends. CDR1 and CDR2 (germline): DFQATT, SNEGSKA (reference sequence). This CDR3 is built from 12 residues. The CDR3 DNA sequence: TGCAGTGTGCGGGACCGCCACACTGAAGCTTTCTTT. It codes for CSVRDRHTEAFF.

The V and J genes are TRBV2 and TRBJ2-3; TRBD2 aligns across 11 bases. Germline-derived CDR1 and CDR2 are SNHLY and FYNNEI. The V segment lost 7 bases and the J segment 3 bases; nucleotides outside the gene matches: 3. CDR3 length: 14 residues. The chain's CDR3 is CASNRLAGTDTQYF. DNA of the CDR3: TGTGCCAGCAACCGACTAGCGGGGACAGATACGCAGTATTTT.

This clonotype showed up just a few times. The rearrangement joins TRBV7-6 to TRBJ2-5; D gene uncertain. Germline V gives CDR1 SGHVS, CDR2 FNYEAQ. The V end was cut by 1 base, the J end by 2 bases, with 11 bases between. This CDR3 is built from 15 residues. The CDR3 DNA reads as TGTGCCAGCAGCTTAGGATTCGGCCGGCAAGAGACCCAGTACTTC. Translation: CASSLGFGRQETQYF.

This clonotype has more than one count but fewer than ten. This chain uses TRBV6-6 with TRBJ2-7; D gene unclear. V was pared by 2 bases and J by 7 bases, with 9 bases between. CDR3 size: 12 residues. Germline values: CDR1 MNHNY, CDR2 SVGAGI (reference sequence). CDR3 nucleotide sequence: TGTGCCAGCAGTTACGGGGTTTGGGAGCAGTACTTC. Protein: CASSYGVWEQYF.

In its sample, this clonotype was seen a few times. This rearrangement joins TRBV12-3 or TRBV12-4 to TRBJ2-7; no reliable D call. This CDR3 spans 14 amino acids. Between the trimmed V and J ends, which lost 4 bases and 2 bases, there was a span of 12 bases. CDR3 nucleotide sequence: TGTGCCAGCAGTTCAAGCGCCATCACCTACGAGCAGTACTTC. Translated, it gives CASSSSAITYEQYF.

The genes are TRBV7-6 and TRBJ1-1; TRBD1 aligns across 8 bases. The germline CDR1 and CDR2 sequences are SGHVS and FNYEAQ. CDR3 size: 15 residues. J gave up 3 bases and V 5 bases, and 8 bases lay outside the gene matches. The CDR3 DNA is TGTGCCAGCAGCCTACAGGGGGGTACGGACACTGAAGCTTTCTTT. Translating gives CASSLQGGTDTEAFF.

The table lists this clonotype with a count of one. The CDR3 reads CASSATGAGRSYEQYF. The CDR3 nucleotides are TGTGCCAGCAGCGCCACCGGCGCGGGAAGGTCCTACGAGCAGTACTTC. The chain combines TRBV5-6 with TRBJ2-7, with a weak D call TRBD2 (6 bases). The CDR3 covers 16 residues. V was cut by 4 bases and J by 1 base, with 18 bases left in between. In germline, CDR1 is SGHDT, CDR2 YYEEEE.

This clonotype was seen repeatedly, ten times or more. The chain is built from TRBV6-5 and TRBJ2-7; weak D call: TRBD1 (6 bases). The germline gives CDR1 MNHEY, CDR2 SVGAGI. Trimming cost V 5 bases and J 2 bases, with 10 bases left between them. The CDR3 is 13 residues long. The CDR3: CASSQQGPYEQYF. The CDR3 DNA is TGTGCCAGCAGTCAACAGGGACCCTACGAGCAGTACTTC.

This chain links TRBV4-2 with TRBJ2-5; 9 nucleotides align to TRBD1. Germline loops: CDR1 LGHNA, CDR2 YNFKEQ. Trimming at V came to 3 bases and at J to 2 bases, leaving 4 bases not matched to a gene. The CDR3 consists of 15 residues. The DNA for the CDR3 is TGTGCCAGCAGCCAGGCCGGGACAGGGCAAGAGACCCAGTACTTC. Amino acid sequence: CASSQAGTGQETQYF.

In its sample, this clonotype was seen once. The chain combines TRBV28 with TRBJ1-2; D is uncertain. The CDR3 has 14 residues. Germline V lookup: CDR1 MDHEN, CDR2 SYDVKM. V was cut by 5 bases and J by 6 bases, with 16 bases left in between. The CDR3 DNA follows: TGTGCCAGCAGTAACTCGGCCCGGTTGGATGGCTACACCTTC. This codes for CASSNSARLDGYTF.

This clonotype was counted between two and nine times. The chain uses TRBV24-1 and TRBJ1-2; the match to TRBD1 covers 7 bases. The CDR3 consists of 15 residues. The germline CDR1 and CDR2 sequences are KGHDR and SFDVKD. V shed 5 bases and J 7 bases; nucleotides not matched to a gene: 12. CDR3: CATSGTGSLLGGYTF. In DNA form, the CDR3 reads TGTGCCACCAGTGGGACAGGCTCTCTTCTGGGTGGCTACACCTTC.

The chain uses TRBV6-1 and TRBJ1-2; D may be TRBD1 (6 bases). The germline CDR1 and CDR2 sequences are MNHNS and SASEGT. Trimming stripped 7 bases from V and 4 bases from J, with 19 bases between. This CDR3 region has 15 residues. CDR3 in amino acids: CASTLREEGGYGYTF. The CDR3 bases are TGTGCCAGCACTTTACGGGAGGAAGGGGGCTATGGCTACACCTTC.

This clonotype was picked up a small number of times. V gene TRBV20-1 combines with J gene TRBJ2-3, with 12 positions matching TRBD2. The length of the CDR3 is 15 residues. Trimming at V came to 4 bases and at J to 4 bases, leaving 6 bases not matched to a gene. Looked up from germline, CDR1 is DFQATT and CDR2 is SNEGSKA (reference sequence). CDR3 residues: CSAISTSGSADTQYF. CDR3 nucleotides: TGCAGTGCTATATCGACTAGCGGGAGCGCAGATACGCAGTATTTT.

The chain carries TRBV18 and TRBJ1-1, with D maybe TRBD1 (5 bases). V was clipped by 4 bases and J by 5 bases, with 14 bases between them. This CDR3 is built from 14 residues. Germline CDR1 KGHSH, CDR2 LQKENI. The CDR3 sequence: CASSQQGDGTEAFF. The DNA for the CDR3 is TGTGCCAGCTCACAGCAGGGCGATGGAACTGAAGCTTTCTTT.

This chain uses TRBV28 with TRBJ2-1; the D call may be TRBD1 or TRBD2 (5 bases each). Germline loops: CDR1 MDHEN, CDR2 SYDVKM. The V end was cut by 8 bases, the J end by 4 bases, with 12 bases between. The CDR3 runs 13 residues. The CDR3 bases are TGTGCCAGCGACCCGGGGCGGTACAATGAGCAGTTCTTC. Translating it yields CASDPGRYNEQFF.

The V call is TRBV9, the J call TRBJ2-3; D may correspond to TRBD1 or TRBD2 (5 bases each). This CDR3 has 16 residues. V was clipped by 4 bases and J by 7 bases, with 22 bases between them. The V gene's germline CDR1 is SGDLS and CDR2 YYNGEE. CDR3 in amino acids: CASSPTGTTRLHTQYF. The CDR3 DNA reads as TGTGCCAGCAGCCCAACCGGGACCACGAGGCTCCATACGCAGTATTTT.

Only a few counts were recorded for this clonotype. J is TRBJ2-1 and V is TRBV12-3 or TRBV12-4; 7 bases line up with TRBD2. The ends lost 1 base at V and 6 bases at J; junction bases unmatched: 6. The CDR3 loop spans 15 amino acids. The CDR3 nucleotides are TGTGCCAGCAGTTTAGGGGCGGGGGTCAGCAATGAGCAGTTCTTC. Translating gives CASSLGAGVSNEQFF.

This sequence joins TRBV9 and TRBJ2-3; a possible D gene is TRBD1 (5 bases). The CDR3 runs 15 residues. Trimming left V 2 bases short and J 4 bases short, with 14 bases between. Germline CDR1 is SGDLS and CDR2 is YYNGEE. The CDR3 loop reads CASSVASWGPDTQYF. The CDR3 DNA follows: TGTGCCAGCAGCGTTGCGTCCTGGGGCCCAGATACGCAGTATTTT.